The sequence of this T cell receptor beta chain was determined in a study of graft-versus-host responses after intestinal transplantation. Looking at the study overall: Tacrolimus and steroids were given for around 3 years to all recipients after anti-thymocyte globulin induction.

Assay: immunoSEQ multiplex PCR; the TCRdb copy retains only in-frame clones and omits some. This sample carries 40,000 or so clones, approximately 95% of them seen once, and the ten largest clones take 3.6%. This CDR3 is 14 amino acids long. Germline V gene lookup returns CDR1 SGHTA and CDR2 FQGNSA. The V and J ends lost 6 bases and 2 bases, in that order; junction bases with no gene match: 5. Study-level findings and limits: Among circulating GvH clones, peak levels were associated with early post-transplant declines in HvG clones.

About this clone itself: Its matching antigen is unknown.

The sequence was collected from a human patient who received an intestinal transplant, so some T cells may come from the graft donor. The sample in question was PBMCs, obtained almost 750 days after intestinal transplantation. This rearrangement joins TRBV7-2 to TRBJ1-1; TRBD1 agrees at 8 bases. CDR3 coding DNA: TGTGCCAGCAGTCCCGACAGGGGTAACACTGAAGCTTTCTTT. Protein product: CASSPDRGNTEAFF. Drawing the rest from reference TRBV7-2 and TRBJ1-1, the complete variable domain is GAGVSQSPSNKVTEKGKDVELRCDPISGHTALYWYRQSLGQGLEFLIYFQGNSAPDKSGLPSDRFSAERTGGSVSTLTIQRTQQEDSAVYLCASSPDRGNTEAFFGQGTRLTVV.